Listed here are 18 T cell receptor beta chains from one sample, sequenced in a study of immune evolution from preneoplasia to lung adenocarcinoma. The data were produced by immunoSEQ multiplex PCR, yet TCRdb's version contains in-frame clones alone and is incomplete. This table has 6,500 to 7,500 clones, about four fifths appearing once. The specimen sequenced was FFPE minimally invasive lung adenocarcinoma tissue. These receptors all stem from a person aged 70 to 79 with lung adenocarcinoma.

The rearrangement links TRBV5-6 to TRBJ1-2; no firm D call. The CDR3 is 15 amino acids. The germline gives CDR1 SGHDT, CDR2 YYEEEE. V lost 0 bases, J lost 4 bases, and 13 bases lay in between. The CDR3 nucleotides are TGTGCCAGCAGCTTGGAGGGCAGTCCATCCTATGGCTACACCTTC. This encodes CASSLEGSPSYGYTF.

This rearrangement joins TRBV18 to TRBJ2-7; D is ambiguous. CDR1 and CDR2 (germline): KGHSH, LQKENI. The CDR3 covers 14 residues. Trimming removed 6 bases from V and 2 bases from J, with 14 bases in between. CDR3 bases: TGTGCCAGCTCCCCCGACCGGGCGACCTACGAGCAGTACTTC. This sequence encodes CASSPDRATYEQYF.

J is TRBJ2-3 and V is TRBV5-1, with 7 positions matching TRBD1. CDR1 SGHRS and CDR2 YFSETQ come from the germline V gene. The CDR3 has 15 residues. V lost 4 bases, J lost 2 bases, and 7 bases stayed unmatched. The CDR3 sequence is CASSPVGGTTDTQYF. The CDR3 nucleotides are TGCGCCAGCAGCCCGGTAGGGGGCACCACAGATACGCAGTATTTT. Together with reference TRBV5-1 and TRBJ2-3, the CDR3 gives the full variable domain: KAGVTQTPRYLIKTRGQQVTLSCSPISGHRSVSWYQQTPGQGLQFLFEYFSETQRNKGNFPGRFSGRQFSNSRSEMNVSTLELGDSALYLCASSPVGGTTDTQYFGPGTRLTVL.

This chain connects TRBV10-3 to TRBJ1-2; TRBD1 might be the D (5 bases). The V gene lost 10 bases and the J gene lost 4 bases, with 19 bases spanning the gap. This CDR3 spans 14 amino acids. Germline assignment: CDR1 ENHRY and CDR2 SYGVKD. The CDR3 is CASRAGREFYGYTF. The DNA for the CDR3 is TGTGCCAGCCGGGCGGGGCGCGAATTCTATGGCTACACCTTC.

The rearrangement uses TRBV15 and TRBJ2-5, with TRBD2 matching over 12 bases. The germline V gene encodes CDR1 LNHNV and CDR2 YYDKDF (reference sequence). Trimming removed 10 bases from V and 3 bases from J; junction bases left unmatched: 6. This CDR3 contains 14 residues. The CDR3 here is CASGLAGLKETQYF. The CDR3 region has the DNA TGTGCCAGCGGACTAGCGGGATTGAAAGAGACCCAGTACTTC.

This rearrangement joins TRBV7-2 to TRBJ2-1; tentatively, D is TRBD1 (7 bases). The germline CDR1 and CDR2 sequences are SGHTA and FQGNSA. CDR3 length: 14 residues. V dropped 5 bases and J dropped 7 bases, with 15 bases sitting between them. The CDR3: CASSPETGRNEQFF. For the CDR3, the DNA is TGTGCCAGCAGCCCAGAGACAGGGAGGAATGAGCAGTTCTTC.

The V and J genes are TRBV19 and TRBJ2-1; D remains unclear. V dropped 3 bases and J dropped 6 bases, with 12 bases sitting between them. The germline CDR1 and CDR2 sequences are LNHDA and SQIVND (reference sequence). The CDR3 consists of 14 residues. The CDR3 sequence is CASSIARLGNEQFF. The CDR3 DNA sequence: TGTGCCAGTAGTATCGCACGGCTCGGCAATGAGCAGTTCTTC.

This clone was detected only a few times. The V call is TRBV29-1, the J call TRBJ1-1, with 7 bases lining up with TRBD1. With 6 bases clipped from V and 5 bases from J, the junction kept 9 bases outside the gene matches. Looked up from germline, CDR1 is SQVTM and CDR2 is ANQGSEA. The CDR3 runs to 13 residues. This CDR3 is CSVTAQGGTEAFF. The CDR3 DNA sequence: TGCAGCGTGACGGCCCAGGGGGGTACTGAAGCTTTCTTT.

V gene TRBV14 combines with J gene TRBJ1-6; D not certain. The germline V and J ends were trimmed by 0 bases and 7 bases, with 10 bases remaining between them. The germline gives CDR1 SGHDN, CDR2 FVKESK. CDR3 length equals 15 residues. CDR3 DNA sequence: TGTGCCAGCAGCCAAGAAGGGCTGCCCAATTCACCCCTCCACTTT. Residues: CASSQEGLPNSPLHF.

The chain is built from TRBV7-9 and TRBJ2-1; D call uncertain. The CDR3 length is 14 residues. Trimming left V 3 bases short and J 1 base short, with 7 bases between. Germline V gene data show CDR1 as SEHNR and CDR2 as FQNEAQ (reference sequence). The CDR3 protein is CASSFVGSYNEQFF. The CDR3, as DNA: TGTGCCAGCAGCTTCGTAGGGTCCTACAATGAGCAGTTCTTC.

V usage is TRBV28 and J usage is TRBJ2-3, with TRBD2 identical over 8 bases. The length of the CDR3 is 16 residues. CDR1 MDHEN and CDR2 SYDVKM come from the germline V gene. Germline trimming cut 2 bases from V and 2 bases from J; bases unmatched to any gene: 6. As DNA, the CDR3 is TGTGCCAGCAGTTTAGTAGCGGGGACAAACACAGATACGCAGTATTTT. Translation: CASSLVAGTNTDTQYF.

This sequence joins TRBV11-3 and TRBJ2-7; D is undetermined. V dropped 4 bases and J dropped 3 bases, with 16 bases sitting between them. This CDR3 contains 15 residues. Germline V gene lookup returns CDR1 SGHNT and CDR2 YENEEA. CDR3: CASSYRADTNYEQYF. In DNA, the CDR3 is TGTGCCAGCAGCTACCGCGCTGACACCAACTACGAGCAGTACTTC.

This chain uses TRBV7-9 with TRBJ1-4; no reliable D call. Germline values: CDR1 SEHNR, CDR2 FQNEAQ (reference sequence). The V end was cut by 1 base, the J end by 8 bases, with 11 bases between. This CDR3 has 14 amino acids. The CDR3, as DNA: TGTGCCAGCAGCTTAGAAGGGCCCCGGGAAAAACTGTTTTTT. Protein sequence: CASSLEGPREKLFF.

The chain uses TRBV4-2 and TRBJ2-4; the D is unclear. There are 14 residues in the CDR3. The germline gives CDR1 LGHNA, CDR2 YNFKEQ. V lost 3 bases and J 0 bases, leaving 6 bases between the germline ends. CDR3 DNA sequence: TGTGCCAGCAGCCAGCCCCTAGCCAAAAACATTCAGTACTTC. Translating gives CASSQPLAKNIQYF.

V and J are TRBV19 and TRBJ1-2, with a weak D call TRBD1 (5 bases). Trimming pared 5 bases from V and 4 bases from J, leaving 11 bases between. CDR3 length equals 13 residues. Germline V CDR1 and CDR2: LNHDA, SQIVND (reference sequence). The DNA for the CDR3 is TGTGCCAGTAGTCTAGGGACGGGCTATGGCTACACCTTC. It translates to CASSLGTGYGYTF.

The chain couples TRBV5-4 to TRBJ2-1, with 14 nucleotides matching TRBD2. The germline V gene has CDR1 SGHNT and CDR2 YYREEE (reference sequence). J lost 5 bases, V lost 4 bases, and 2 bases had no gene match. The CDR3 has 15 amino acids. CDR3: CASSGGLAGDNEQFF. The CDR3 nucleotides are TGTGCCAGCAGCGGGGGACTAGCGGGGGACAATGAGCAGTTCTTC. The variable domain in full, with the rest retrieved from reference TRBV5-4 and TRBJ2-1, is ETGVTQSPTHLIKTRGQQVTLRCSSQSGHNTVSWYQQALGQGPQFIFQYYREEENGRGNFPPRFSGLQFPNYSSELNVNALELDDSALYLCASSGGLAGDNEQFFGPGTRLTVL.

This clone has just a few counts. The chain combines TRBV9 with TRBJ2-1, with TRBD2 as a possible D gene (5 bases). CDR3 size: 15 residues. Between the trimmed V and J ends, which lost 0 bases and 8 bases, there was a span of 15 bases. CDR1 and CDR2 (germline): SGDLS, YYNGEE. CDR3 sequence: CASSVGGISGDEQFF. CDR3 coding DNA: TGTGCCAGCAGCGTAGGAGGGATCAGCGGAGATGAGCAGTTCTTC.

The CDR3 region has the DNA TGTGCCAGTAAAGACAGGGTCACAGATACGCAGTATTTT. It specifies CASKDRVTDTQYF. V and J are TRBV19 and TRBJ2-3; 7 nucleotides align to TRBD1. The CDR3 runs 13 residues. J gave up 2 bases and V 7 bases, and 3 bases lay outside the gene matches. Per the germline V gene, CDR1 is LNHDA and CDR2 is SQIVND (reference sequence). The whole variable domain, remainder taken from reference TRBV19 and TRBJ2-3, is DGGITQSPKYLFRKEGQNVTLSCEQNLNHDAMYWYRQDPGQGLRLIYYSQIVNDFQKGDIAEGYSVSREKKESFPLTVTSAQKNPTAFYLCASKDRVTDTQYFGPGTRLTVL.